The T cell receptor beta chain under discussion was sequenced for a study of blood T cell repertoires in COVID-19. A single count supports this clone. Germline V gene data show CDR1 as MNHEY and CDR2 as SVGAGI. This CDR3 comprises 15 residues. The junction had 4 bases not matched to a gene; V was cut back by 2 bases and J by 3 bases. Data came from immunoSEQ multiplex PCR; TCRdb stores just in-frame clones and leaves some out. The sample lists fewer than 200,000 clones; roughly 85% were seen once. This sequence joins TRBV6-5 and TRBJ2-7, with 10 bases fitting TRBD2. The specimen was peripheral blood. The clonotype originates from a woman between 70 and 85 years old with acute or convalescent COVID-19. Here the CDR3 DNA reads TGTGCCAGCAGTTACCTAGCGGGAGTAGGCTACGAGCAGTACTTC. Translating it yields CASSYLAGVGYEQYF.